This entry lists 9 T cell receptor beta chains sequenced from one sample in a study of Graves' ophthalmopathy and Graves' hyperthyroidism. RNA transcripts provided the template for amplifying TCR beta CDR3 regions. RT-PCR was first run with HTBI primers, then multiplex PCR in a second round. TCRdb used MiXCR to reprocess the multiplex PCR reads, holding one entry per CDR3 protein. Of about 740,000 distinct CDR3 sequences in the sample, about 44% were seen once. Source material: peripheral blood. These receptors were obtained from an adult man with Graves' ophthalmopathy.

In this sample, this clonotype turned up many times. The chain recombines TRBV10-3 with TRBJ1-1; D is ambiguous. This CDR3 contains 14 residues. Germline lookup yields CDR1 ENHRY and CDR2 SYGVKD. The ends were cut back, 4 bases at V and 6 bases at J, with 15 bases in the middle. Here the CDR3 DNA reads TGTGCCATCAGTGGGAGTGTAGACGGGGCTGAAGCTTTCTTT. This encodes CAISGSVDGAEAFF.

The V call is TRBV29-1, the J call TRBJ1-2, with D unresolved. Germline-derived CDR1 and CDR2 are SQVTM and ANQGSEA. The V end was cut by 5 bases, the J end by 4 bases, with 14 bases between. The CDR3 contains 13 residues. In DNA form, the CDR3 reads TGCAGCGTTCCCCGGGGTACGGGCTATGGCTACACCTTC. Protein product: CSVPRGTGYGYTF.

The gene calls are TRBV4-1 and TRBJ2-7; perhaps TRBD2 as D (5 bases). The CDR3 covers 16 residues. Looked up from germline, CDR1 is MGHRA and CDR2 is YSYEKL. V was shortened by 0 bases and J by 3 bases, with 15 bases between the two germline ends. The CDR3 DNA is TGCGCCAGCAGCCAAGATTTGAGCGGAACGGTCTACGAGCAGTACTTC. Translated: CASSQDLSGTVYEQYF.

Regarding this clonotype: This may stem from a read error, because a much larger clone lies one nucleotide away. The chain combines TRBV10-2 with TRBJ1-1; TRBD1 might be the D (6 bases). This CDR3 comprises 13 residues. Trimming took off 4 bases at V and 5 bases at J, with 11 bases between the two ends. Germline lookup yields CDR1 WSHSY and CDR2 SAAADI. CDR3 amino acids: CASSGNRVTEAFF. For the CDR3, the DNA is TGCGCCAGCAGTGGGAACAGGGTGACTGAAGCTTTCTTT.

Ten or more counts support this clonotype. The gene calls are TRBV29-1 and TRBJ2-5; 12 bases match TRBD2. CDR1 is SQVTM, CDR2 ANQGSEA, per germline. The CDR3 is 14 residues long. V lost 1 base, J lost 4 bases, and 1 base stayed unmatched. The CDR3 bases are TGCAGCGTTGAAGTGGGACTAGCGGGAGAGACCCAGTACTTC. It encodes CSVEVGLAGETQYF.

The J gene is TRBJ2-7, the V gene TRBV20-1; D is uncertain. This CDR3 comprises 13 residues. CDR1 is DFQATT, CDR2 SNEGSKA, per germline (reference sequence). V lost 5 bases and J lost 0, with 11 bases in between. The CDR3 nucleotides are TGCAGTGCTGGCGGATCTAGCTCCTACGAGCAGTACTTC. Translation: CSAGGSSSYEQYF.

The chain has TRBV19 and TRBJ1-5; the D gene is possibly TRBD1 (5 bases). Germline V gene lookup returns CDR1 LNHDA and CDR2 SQIVND (reference sequence). This CDR3 comprises 13 residues. Trimming removed 11 bases from V and 9 bases from J, with 20 bases in between. This CDR3 is CAWSVKGRGPQHF. CDR3 nucleotides: TGTGCCTGGAGTGTAAAGGGAAGGGGGCCCCAGCATTTT.

The table lists this clonotype with a few counts. J is TRBJ2-2 and V is TRBV10-3; tentative D call: TRBD1 (6 bases). Trimming removed 11 bases at V and 9 bases at J, with 10 bases between. The CDR3 has 10 amino acids. The germline CDR1 and CDR2 sequences are ENHRY and SYGVKD. CDR3 in amino acids: CASRDRELFF. The CDR3 nucleotides read TGTGCCTCCCGGGACAGGGAGCTGTTTTTT.

The V call is TRBV24-1, the J call TRBJ1-6, with a tentative D call TRBD1 (5 bases). The CDR3 sequence is 14 residues long. V shed 3 bases and J shed 6 bases, with 8 bases lying between them. From germline, CDR1 is KGHDR and CDR2 SFDVKD. CDR3 protein: CATSDGGVNSPLHF. The CDR3 region has the DNA TGTGCCACCAGTGATGGGGGGGTTAATTCACCCCTCCACTTT.